The clone carrying this TCR beta chain was seen many times. The antigen is unknown. CDR3 length: 15 residues. Germline V gene sequence: CDR1 SEHNR, CDR2 FQNEAQ (reference sequence). The V gene lost 5 bases and the J gene lost 0 bases, with 14 bases spanning the gap. Conversion of TCR transcripts into cDNA relied on 5'RACE template switching, which added a universal primer site and UMIs. Each CDR3 protein gets one entry after TCRdb re-called the 5' RACE reads with MiXCR. Of some 320,000 distinct CDR3 sequences in the sample, under 9% are singletons; the top ten hold 3% to 3.5%. This sample was taken from a study of T cells after yellow fever vaccination. Study-level points and caveats: Abundant bulk-derived clonotypes could contaminate FACS-sorted repertoires.

The genes are TRBV7-9 and TRBJ2-7; maybe TRBD1 (5 bases). The sequence was obtained from a man aged 18 to 35 who received the YFV17D yellow fever vaccine. The specimen was CD4+ T cells sorted from PBMCs, collected 5 days after the yellow fever booster vaccination. The CDR3 sequence: CASSPRGASSYEQYF. The CDR3 DNA reads as TGTGCCAGCAGCCCCCGTGGGGCCAGCTCCTACGAGCAGTACTTC.